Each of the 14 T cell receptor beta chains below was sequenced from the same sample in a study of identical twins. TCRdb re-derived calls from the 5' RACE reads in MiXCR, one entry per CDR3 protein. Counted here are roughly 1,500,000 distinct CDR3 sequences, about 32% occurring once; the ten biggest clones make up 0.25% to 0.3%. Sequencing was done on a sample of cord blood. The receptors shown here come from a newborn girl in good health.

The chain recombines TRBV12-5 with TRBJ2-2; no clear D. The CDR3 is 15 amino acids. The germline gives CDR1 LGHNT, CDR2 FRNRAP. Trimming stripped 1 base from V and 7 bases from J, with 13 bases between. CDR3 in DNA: TGTGCTAGTGGTTTGGATACCGGTCATCTCGGGGAGCTGTTTTTT. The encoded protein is CASGLDTGHLGELFF.

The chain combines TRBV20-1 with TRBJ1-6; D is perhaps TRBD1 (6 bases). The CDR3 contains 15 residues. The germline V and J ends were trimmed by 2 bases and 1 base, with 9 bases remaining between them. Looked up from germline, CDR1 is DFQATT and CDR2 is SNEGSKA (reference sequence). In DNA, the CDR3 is TGCAGTGCTAGACACAGGGCTTCCTATAATTCACCCCTCCACTTT. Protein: CSARHRASYNSPLHF.

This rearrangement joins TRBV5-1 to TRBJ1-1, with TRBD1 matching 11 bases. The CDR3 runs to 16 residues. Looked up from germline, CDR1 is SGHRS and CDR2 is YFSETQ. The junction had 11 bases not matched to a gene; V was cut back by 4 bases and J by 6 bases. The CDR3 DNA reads TGCGCCAGCAGCGGGGGACAGGGGGATACAGGCGCTGAAGCTTTCTTT. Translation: CASSGGQGDTGAEAFF.

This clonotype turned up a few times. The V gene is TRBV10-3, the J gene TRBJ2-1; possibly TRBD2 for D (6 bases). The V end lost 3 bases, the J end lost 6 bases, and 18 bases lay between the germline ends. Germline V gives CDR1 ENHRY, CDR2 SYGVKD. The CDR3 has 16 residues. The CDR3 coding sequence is TGTGCCATCAGTGAATGGCGGGGCGGCCCTTCCAATGAGCAGTTCTTC. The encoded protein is CAISEWRGGPSNEQFF.

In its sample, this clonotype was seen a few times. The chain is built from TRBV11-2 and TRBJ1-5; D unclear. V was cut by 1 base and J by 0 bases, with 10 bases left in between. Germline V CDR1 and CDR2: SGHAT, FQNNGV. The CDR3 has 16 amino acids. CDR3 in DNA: TGTGCCAGCAGCTTAGTAAGGCCGTATAGCAATCAGCCCCAGCATTTT. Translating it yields CASSLVRPYSNQPQHF.

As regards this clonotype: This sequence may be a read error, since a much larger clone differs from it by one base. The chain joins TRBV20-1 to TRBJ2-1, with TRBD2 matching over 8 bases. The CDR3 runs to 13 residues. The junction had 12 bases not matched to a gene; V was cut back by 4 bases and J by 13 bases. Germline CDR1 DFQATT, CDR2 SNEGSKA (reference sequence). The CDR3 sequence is CSATSGSGETQFF. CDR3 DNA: TGCAGTGCTACCAGCGGGAGTGGTGAGACCCAGTTCTTC.

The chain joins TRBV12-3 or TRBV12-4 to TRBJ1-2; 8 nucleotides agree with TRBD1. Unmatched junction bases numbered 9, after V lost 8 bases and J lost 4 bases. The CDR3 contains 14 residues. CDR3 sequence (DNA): TGTGCCAGCGGAAACCAGGGGGCCCCCTATGGCTACACCTTC. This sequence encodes CASGNQGAPYGYTF.

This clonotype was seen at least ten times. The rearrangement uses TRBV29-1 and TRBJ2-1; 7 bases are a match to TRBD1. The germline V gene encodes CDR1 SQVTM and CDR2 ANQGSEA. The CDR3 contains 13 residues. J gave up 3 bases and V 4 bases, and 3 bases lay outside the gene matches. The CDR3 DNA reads TGCAGCGTTGCCGGGACAGTCTACAATGAGCAGTTCTTC. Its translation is CSVAGTVYNEQFF.

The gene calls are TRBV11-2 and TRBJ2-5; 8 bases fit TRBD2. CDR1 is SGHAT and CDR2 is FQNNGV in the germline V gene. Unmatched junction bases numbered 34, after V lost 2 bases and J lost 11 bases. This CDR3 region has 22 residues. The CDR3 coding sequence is TGTGCCAGCAGCTTACTTTCTGGTCCCAGCGGGAGCGTTTTCTTTCTCTACAATGAGCAGTACTTC. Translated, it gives CASSLLSGPSGSVFFLYNEQYF.

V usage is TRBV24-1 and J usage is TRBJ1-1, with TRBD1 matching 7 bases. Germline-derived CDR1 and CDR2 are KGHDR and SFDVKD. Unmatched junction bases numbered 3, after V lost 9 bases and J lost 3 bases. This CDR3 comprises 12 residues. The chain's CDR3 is CATSGTDTEAFF. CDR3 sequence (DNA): TGTGCCACCTCCGGGACAGACACTGAAGCTTTCTTT.

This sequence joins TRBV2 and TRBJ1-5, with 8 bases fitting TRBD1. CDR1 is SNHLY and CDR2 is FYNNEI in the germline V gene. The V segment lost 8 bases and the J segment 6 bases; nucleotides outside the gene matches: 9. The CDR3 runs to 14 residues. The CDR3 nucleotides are TGTGCCAGCTCCGGACAGGGTATGAGTCAGCCCCAGCATTTT. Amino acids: CASSGQGMSQPQHF. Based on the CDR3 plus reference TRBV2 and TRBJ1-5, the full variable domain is EPEVTQTPSHQVTQMGQEVILRCVPISNHLYFYWYRQILGQKVEFLVSFYNNEISEKSEIFDDQFSVERPDGSNFTLKIRSTKLEDSAMYFCASSGQGMSQPQHFGDGTRLSIL.

CDR3 in amino acids: CASSLAAPPTDTQYF. The CDR3 DNA follows: TGCGCCAGCAGCTTGGCGGCTCCACCCACAGATACGCAGTATTTT. V gene TRBV5-1 combines with J gene TRBJ2-3; D is ambiguous. Germline V lookup: CDR1 SGHRS, CDR2 YFSETQ. The germline V and J ends were trimmed by 0 bases and 2 bases, with 10 bases remaining between them. The CDR3 sequence is 15 residues long. Drawing the rest from reference TRBV5-1 and TRBJ2-3, the complete variable domain is KAGVTQTPRYLIKTRGQQVTLSCSPISGHRSVSWYQQTPGQGLQFLFEYFSETQRNKGNFPGRFSGRQFSNSRSEMNVSTLELGDSALYLCASSLAAPPTDTQYFGPGTRLTVL.

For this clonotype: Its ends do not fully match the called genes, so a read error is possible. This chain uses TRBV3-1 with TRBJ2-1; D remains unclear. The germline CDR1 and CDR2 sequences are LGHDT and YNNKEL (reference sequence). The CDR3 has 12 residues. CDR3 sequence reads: CASGQRGLEQFF. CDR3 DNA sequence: TGTGCCAGCGGCCAGCGTGGCCTCGAGCAGTTCTTC.

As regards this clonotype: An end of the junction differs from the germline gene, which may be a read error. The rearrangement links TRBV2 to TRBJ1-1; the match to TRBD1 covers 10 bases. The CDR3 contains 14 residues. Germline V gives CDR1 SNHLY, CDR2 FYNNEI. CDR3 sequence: CAGRPTGGLTEAFF. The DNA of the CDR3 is TGTGCCGGCAGACCGACAGGGGGCTTAACTGAAGCTTTCTTT.